This T cell receptor (beta chain) was captured in a study of CD8+ T cells in alopecia areata. Background on the study: Tofacitinib was taken orally by treated patients, and the dose was 5 to 10 mg twice daily. Study-wide results and limits: Within the top 100, expanded CD8+ clones significantly decreased with tofacitinib, as did scalp clonality. Patients shared TCRs less clearly than mice did, possibly owing to HLA.

CDR1 and CDR2 (germline): SGDLS, YYNGEE. This CDR3 comprises 15 residues. The trim removed 4 bases at V and 7 bases at J, leaving 5 bases unmatched. Treatment specified: oral pan-JAK inhibitor, 5-10 mg twice daily. From alopecia areata patients, lesional scalp punch biopsies and peripheral blood were collected. As regards this clone: Its antigen remains unidentified.

cDNA serving as the sequencing template came from extracted, reverse transcribed RNA. The table came from immunoSEQ multiplex PCR; TCRdb's copy has only in-frame clones and leaves some out. This table has 110,000 to 150,000 clones, 54% appearing once. The V and J genes are TRBV9 and TRBJ1-6; TRBD1 matches at 10 bases. The TCR was taken from a human donor with alopecia areata. This material consisted of CD8+ T cells sorted from blood, taken at week 4, from a patient treated with tofacitinib. CDR3 sequence: CASSMRTGGNSPLHF. The DNA for the CDR3 is TGTGCCAGCAGCATGAGGACAGGGGGGAATTCACCCCTCCACTTT.